This entry is about one T cell receptor beta chain. The target antigen is unknown. The sample belongs to a study of cytomegalovirus exposure and HLA in healthy donors. Study overall: HLA-typed donors contributed 80 million to 85 million unique TCRs, which were held in an early data release. Study-level findings and limits: Clonal expansion was found to be greater in HLA-associated TCR beta chains than in equally common others in a later analysis.

Participants comprised healthy donors of bone marrow. There are 15 residues in the CDR3. Germline lookup yields CDR1 SEHNR and CDR2 FQNEAQ (reference sequence). V lost 1 base and J lost 0, with 9 bases in between. A multiplex PCR was run with 60 Vbeta primers and 13 Jbeta primers. TCRdb keeps only in-frame clones here, not all; method: immunoSEQ multiplex PCR. This sample has about 130,000 clones; over 70% occur once, and the top ten carry roughly 3%. The rearrangement uses TRBV7-9 and TRBJ2-5; maybe TRBD2 (6 bases). The clonotype comes from a man in his thirties or forties in good health and CMV-seronegative. Source material: PBMCs. CDR3 in amino acids: CASSLVEGYQETQYF. The CDR3 coding sequence is TGTGCCAGCAGCTTAGTGGAGGGCTACCAAGAGACCCAGTACTTC.